This T cell receptor beta chain was observed in a study of blood T cell repertoires in COVID-19 (dated by TCRdb to 2019 to 2021). About the investigation overall: Collaborator samples came from the United States, Italy and Spain and covered acute and convalescent phases of COVID-19. The material from the prospective study consisted of cDNA or gDNA derived from T cells, B-cell-depleted T cells, or PBMCs. Deeply sampled blood TCRbeta repertoires from subjects exposed to, actively infected with, or recovered from COVID-19 were included in the dataset. The repertoires were made available in a free public database intended to serve as a resource for research on the immune response to SARS-CoV-2. Samples were obtained from the ongoing ImmuneRACE study (first 160 participants) and from some 1,200 subjects provided by 6 global collaborators. The sample metadata nearly always contained a de-identified subject ID, COVID-19 status, age in years and sex. Where available, HLA class I and class II types were taken from metadata supplied by the sample provider and were not determined by assay-based typing. Here is what the overall study found, with its caveats: The amount of clinical and demographic metadata varied by source and participant and was provided uncurated.

Another Seattle source contributed samples from volunteer blood donors who had recovered from COVID-19. Whole blood was collected in K2EDTA tubes by collaborating institutions according to the institutions' own protocols. Collaborator samples were shipped for TCRbeta analysis as frozen whole blood, isolated PBMCs, or DNA extracted from either sample type. A note on this clone: Its binding antigen is unknown. No qualities accompany the bases; no much larger clone lies one base away.

TCRbeta CDR3 regions were amplified from genomic DNA using the immunoSEQ Assay, a bias-controlled multiplex PCR. In the source study's methods: The number of nucleated cells in each sample was estimated by amplification of reference gene primers within the assay. To quantify the absolute abundance of each unique TCRbeta CDR3 rearrangement, sequence reads were collapsed and filtered. For each sample, productive Simpson clonality was calculated as the square root of Simpson's diversity index over productive rearrangements. This immuneACCESS table, as held by TCRdb, lists in-frame sequences with V and J called but not all clones. Of the missing ones, under half trace to an unresolved V gene in checked studies; the others have no known cause. The DNA was the basis for D and trimming; V, J and clone size are from that table. Within this sample are about 240,000 clones, with roughly four fifths of them counted one time only. Around 2% of the sample lies in the top ten.

After removal of 2 bases from V and 1 base from J, the junction retains 5 bases not matched to a gene. The germline V gene encodes CDR1 MGHRA and CDR2 YSYEKL. The CDR3, from cysteine to phenylalanine, totals 17 residues. Only the CDR3 DNA is retained, 51 bases long and in frame from the first base. Recombination linked TRBV4-1 to TRBJ2-3, with 11 central nucleotides matching TRBD2. This receptor was identified in a man aged 30 to 39 who had recovered from COVID-19. Sample: peripheral blood. The CDR3 here reads CASSQTFSGGGTDTQYF. DNA sequence: TGCGCCAGCAGCCAAACCTTTAGCGGGGGGGGCACAGATACGCAGTATTTT.